The T cell receptor beta chain under discussion was sequenced for a study of Ad26.COV2.S vaccination and SARS-CoV-2 variants. Study information: Each vaccinee took Ad26.COV2.S intramuscularly, once or twice 56 days apart. Study observations and caveats: Spike-specific responses of CD8+ and CD4+ T cells were reported to display substantial breadth after vaccination. The analyses of TCR breadth and depth may have understated the size of total T cell responses.

This clone was detected only once. The antigen is not known. The treatment: roughly 19 received Ad26.COV2.S at low or high dose, single or two shots; several received placebo; per-sample allocation not given. Day 63 after the first injection of vaccine or placebo was the sampling time. In Boston, the donor was an adult between 18-55 years of age. Germline assignment: CDR1 MNHEY and CDR2 SVGAGI. Trimming took 0 bases from V and 7 from J; bases not matched to a gene: 5. The CDR3 covers 15 residues. Sequenced by immunoSEQ multiplex PCR; TCRdb stores in-frame clones only, minus some. The data hold about 680,000 clones, with more than 70% observed a single time.

The chain uses TRBV6-5 and TRBJ2-1; 8 nucleotides match TRBD1. The sequence was obtained from a person between 18 and 60 years old who received the Ad26.COV2.S COVID-19 vaccine or a placebo. Material: peripheral blood, obtained in a trial of Ad26.COV2.S vaccine versus placebo. The chain's CDR3 is CASSYSGTGRNEQFF. CDR3 nucleotide sequence: TGTGCCAGCAGTTACTCGGGGACAGGAAGGAATGAGCAGTTCTTC.